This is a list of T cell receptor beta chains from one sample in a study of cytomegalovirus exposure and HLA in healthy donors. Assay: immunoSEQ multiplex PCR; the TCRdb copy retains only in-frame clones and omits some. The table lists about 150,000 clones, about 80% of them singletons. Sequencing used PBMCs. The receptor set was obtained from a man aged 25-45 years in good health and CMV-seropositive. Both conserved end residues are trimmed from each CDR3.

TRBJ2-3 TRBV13 ASRRVREISADTQY
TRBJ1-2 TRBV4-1 ASSQVPGQLYGYT
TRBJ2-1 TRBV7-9 ASSFRRLESSYNEQF
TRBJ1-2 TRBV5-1 ASSWGTGVKDYGYT
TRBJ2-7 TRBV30 AWRGEGLAGGYEQY
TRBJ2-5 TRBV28 ASSPSLASGDKETQY
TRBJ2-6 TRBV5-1 ASSLNTGKPTGANVLT
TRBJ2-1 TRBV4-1 ASSQVASGAYNEQF
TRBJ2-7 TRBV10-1 ASSESKTSHEQY
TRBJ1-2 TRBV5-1 ASSLGTGGGYT
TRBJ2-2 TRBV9 ASSVAGANTGELF
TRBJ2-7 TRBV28 ASTAQGGTYEQY
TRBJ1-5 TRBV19 ASSINAGGVQPQH
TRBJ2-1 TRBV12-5 ASGFKGLAKSSYNEQF
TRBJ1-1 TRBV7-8 ASSLDGGGLITEAF
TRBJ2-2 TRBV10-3 AIERTANTGELF
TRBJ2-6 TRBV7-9 ASSGRTGGSGANVLT